This T cell receptor (beta chain) was profiled in a study of shared clonotypes between healthy human individuals. Turning to the study itself: Per-donor plates numbered three CD4 naive, three CD4 memory, two CD8 naive and one CD8 memory.

The donors, all of them Caucasian adults, lived in Nashville, Tennessee. CD4+ cells underwent separation, giving CD45RA+ naive and CD45RA-negative memory subsets. Method: immunoSEQ multiplex PCR; TCRdb's copy keeps in-frame clones and lacks some. The table lists roughly 1,100,000 clones, around 76% of them singletons, with roughly 1.4% in the top ten. CDR3 length: 16 amino acids. The V gene end was trimmed by 3 bases and the J gene end by 4 bases; junction bases not matched to a gene: 7. Germline CDR1 is ENHRY and CDR2 is SYGVKD. This chain uses TRBV10-3 with TRBJ2-3, with 10 bases identical to TRBD2. This receptor was identified in a man in his late teens or twenties in good health. Sequencing was performed on memory CD4+ T cells sorted from blood. Subset denoted: CD45RA-negative fraction. CDR3 nucleotide sequence: TGTGCCATCAGTGAAGGAGGGACTAGCGTTGCAGATACGCAGTATTTT. It is translated as CAISEGGTSVADTQYF.